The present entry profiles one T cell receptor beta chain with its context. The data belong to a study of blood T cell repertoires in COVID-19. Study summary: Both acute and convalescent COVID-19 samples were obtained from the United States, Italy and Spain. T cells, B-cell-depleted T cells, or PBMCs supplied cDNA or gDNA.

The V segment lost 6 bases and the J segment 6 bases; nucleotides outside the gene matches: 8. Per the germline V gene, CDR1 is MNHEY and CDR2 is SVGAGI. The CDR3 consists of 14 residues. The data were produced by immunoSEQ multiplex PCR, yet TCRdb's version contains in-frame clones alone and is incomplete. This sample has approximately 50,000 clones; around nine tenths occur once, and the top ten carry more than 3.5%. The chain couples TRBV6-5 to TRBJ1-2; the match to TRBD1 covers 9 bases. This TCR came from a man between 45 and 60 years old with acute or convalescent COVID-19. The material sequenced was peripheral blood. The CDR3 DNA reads TGTGCCAGCAGAACAATACAGGGGGCTGATGGCTACACCTTC. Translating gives CASRTIQGADGYTF.